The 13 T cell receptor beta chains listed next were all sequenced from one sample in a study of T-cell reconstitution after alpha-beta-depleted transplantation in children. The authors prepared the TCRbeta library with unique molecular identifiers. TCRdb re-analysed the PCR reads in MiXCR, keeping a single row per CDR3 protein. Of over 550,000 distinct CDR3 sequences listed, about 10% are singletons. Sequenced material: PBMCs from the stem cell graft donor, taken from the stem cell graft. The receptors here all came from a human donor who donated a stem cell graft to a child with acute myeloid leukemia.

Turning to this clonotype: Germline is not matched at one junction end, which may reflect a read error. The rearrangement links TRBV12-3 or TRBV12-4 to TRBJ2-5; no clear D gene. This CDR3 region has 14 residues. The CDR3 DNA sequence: TGTGCCAGCAGTGACGACGTAGCCCAAGGGACCCAGTACTTC. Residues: CASSDDVAQGTQYF.

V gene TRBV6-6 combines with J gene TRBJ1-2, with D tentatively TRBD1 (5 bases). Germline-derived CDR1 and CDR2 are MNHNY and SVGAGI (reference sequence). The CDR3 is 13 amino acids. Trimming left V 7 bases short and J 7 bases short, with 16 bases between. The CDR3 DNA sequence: TGTGCCAGCACGGGCGCAGGGATTGGTGGCTACACCTTC. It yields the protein CASTGAGIGGYTF.

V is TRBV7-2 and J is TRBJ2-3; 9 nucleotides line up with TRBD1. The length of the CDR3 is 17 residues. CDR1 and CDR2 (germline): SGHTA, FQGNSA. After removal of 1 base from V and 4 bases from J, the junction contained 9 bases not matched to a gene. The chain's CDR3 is CASSLGTGGERADTQYF. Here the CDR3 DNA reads TGTGCCAGCAGCTTAGGCACAGGGGGCGAGCGGGCAGATACGCAGTATTTT.

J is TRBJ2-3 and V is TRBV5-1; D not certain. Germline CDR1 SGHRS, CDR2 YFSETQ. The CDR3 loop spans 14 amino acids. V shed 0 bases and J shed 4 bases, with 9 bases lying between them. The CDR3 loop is CASSLVPRADTQYF. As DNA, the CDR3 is TGCGCCAGCAGCTTGGTCCCTAGGGCAGATACGCAGTATTTT.

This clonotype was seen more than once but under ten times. In nucleotides, the CDR3 is TGTGCCACCACAGGGGGCTCCTATAATTCACCCCTCCACTTT. Protein product: CATTGGSYNSPLHF. The rearrangement joins TRBV28 to TRBJ1-6, with 8 nucleotides matching TRBD1. After removal of 10 bases from V and 0 bases from J, the junction contained 2 bases not matched to a gene. CDR3 length equals 14 residues. CDR1 MDHEN and CDR2 SYDVKM come from the germline V gene. Variable domain in full (rest from reference TRBV28 and TRBJ1-6): DVKVTQSSRYLVKRTGEKVFLECVQDMDHENMFWYRQDPGLGLRLIYFSYDVKMKEKGDIPEGYSVSREKKERFSLILESASTNQTSMYLCATTGGSYNSPLHFGNGTRLTVT.

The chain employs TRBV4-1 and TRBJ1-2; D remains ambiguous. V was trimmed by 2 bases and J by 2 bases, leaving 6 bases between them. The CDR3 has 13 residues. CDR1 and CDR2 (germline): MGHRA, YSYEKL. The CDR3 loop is CASSQNGNYGYTF. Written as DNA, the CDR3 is TGCGCCAGCAGCCAAAATGGAAACTATGGCTACACCTTC.

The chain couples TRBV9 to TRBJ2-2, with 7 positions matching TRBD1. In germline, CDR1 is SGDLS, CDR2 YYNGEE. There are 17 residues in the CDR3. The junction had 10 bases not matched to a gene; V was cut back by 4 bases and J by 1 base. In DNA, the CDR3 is TGTGCCAGCAGCCCCGAGACAGGGTTCGTGAACACCGGGGAGCTGTTTTTT. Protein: CASSPETGFVNTGELFF.

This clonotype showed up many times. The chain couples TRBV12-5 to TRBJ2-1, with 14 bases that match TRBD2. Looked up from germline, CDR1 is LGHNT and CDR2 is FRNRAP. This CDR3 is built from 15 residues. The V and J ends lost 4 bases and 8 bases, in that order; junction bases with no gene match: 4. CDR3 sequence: CASGSGTSGGDEQFF. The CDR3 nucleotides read TGTGCTAGTGGTTCCGGGACTAGCGGGGGCGATGAGCAGTTCTTC.

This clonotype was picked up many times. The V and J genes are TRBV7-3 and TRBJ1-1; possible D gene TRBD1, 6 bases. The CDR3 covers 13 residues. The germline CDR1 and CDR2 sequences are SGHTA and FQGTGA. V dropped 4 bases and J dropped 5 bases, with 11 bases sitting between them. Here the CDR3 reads CASSSGQGTEAFF. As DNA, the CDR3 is TGTGCCAGCAGCTCGGGTCAGGGGACTGAAGCTTTCTTT.

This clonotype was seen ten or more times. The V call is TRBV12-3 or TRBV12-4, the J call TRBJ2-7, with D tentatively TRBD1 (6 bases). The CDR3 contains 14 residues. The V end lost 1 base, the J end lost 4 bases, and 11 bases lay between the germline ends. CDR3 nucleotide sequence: TGTGCCAGCAGTTTAGTGGGGACAAGATACGAGCAGTACTTC. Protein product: CASSLVGTRYEQYF.

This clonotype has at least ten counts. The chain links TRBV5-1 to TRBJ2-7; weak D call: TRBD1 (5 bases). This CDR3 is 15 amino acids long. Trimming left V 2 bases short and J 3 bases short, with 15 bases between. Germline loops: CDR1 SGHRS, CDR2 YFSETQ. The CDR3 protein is CASSLPVQGVYEQYF. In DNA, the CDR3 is TGCGCCAGCAGCTTACCGGTCCAGGGTGTCTACGAGCAGTACTTC. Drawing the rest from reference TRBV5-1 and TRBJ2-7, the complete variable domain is KAGVTQTPRYLIKTRGQQVTLSCSPISGHRSVSWYQQTPGQGLQFLFEYFSETQRNKGNFPGRFSGRQFSNSRSEMNVSTLELGDSALYLCASSLPVQGVYEQYFGPGTRLTVT.

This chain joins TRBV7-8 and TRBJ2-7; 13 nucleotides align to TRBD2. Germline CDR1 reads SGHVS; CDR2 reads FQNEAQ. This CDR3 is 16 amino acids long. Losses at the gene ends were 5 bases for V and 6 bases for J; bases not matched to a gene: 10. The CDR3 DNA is TGTGCCAGCAGCACTTGGACTAGCGGGAGTATCCGCGAGCAGTACTTC. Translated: CASSTWTSGSIREQYF.

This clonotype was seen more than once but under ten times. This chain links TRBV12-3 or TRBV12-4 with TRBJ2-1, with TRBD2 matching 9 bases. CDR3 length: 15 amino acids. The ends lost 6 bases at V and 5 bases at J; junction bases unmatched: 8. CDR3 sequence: CASRRLAGRNNEQFF. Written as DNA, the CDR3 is TGTGCCAGCAGACGCCTAGCGGGGCGTAACAATGAGCAGTTCTTC.